This T cell receptor beta chain was sequenced during a study of blood T cell repertoires in COVID-19. Across the whole study: COVID-19 samples from acute and convalescent phases originated in the United States, Italy and Spain.

Clones were read by immunoSEQ multiplex PCR, and TCRdb kept only the in-frame ones, dropping some. This sample has 16,000 or so clones, with roughly nine tenths found just once. The sequencing sample was made of peripheral blood. The clonotype originates from a man aged 80 or over with acute or convalescent COVID-19.

The CDR3 spells CASSEGLASNEQFF. The CDR3 DNA sequence: TGTGCCAGCAGTGAAGGCCTAGCGAGCAATGAGCAGTTCTTC. J is TRBJ2-1 and V is TRBV2; TRBD2 might be the D (6 bases). The CDR3 has 14 amino acids. The germline CDR1 and CDR2 sequences are SNHLY and FYNNEI. V shed 1 base and J shed 6 bases, with 10 bases lying between them.